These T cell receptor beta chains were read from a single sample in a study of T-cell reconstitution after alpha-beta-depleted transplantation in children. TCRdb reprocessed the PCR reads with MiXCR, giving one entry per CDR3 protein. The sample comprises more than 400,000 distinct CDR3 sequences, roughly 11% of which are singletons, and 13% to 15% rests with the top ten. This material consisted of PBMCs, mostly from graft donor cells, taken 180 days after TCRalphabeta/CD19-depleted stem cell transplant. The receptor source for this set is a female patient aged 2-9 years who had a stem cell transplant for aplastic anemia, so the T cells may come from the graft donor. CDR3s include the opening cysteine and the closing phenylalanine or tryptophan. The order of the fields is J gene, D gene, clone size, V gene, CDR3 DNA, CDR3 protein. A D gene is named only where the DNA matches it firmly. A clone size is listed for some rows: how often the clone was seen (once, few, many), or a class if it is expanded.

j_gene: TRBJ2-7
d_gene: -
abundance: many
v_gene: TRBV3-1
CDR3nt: TGTGCCAGCAGCCGGGCGGGTGAGCAGTACTTC
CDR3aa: CASSRAGEQYF

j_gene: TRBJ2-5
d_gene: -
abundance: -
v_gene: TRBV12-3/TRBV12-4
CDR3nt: TGTACCAGCAGCCCCGCTCCGGTCCGGGGTAGACGCGACGAGACCCAGTACTTC
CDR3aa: CTSSPAPVRGRRDETQYF

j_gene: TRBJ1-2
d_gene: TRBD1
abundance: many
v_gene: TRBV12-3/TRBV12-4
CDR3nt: TGTGCCAGCAGCTCTGGGACAGGGGGCAGCTATGGCTACACCTTC
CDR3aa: CASSSGTGGSYGYTF

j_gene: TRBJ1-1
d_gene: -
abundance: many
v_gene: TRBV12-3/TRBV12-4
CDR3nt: TGTGCCAGCAGTTTAGGCAGGGTGAACACTGAAGCTTTCTTT
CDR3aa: CASSLGRVNTEAFF

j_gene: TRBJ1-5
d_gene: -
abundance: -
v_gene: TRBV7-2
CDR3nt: TGTGCCAGCAGCTTAGCGGGCGTCGGCAATCAGCCCCAGCATTTT
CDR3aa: CASSLAGVGNQPQHF

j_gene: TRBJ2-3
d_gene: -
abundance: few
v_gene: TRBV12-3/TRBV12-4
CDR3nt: TGTGCCAGCAGTTTTACAGCTAGCACAGATACGCAGTATTTT
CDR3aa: CASSFTASTDTQYF

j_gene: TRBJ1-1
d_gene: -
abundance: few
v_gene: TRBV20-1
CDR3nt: TGCAGTGCTAGAGATCGGGAGGGACATTTGAACACTGAAGCTTTCTTT
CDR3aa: CSARDREGHLNTEAFF

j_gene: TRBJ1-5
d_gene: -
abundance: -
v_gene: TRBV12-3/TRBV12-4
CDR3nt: TGTGCCAGCAGTTTTTTAGAACAGAATCAGCCCCAGCATTTT
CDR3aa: CASSFLEQNQPQHF

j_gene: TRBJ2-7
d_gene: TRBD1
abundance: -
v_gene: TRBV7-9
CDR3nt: TGTGCCAGCAGCTTATGGGACAGGGGGCCCTACGAGCAGTACTTC
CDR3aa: CASSLWDRGPYEQYF

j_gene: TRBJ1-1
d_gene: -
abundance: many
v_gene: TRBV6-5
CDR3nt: TGTGCCAGCAGTTCCAGGGCGAACACTGAAGCTTTCTTT
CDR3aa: CASSSRANTEAFF

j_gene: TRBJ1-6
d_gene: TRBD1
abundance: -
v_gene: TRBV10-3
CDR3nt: TGTGCCACTCGCCCGGGACAGGGTTTCGGTTCACCCCTCCACTTT
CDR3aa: CATRPGQGFGSPLHF

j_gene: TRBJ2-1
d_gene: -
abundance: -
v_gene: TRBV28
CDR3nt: TGTGCCAGCAGTGGGCTCGGGGGAGAGAGCTCCTACAATGAGCAGTTCTTC
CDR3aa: CASSGLGGESSYNEQFF

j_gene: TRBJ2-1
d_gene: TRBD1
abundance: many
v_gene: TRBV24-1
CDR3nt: TGTGCCACCAGTGACTCCAGACAGGGGCGCGATGAGCAGTTCTTC
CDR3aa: CATSDSRQGRDEQFF

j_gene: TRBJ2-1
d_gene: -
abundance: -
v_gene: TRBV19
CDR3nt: TGTGCCAGTAGTATTGGGCGGGGTAACAATGAGCAGTTCTTC
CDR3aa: CASSIGRGNNEQFF

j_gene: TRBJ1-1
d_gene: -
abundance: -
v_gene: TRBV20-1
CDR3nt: TGCAGTGCTAGATACGTGGAAGCTTTCTTT
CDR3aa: CSARYVEAFF

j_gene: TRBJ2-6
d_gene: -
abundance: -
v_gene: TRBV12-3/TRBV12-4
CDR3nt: TGTGCCAGCAGTTGGGGACGGGACTCTGGGGCCAACGTCCTGACTTTC
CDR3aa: CASSWGRDSGANVLTF

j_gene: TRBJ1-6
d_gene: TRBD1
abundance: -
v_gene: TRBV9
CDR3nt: TGTGCCAGCAGAGCGACAGGGGGAGGATCACCCCTCCACTTT
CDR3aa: CASRATGGGSPLHF

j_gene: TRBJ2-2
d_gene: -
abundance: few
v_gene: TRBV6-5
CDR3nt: TGTGCCAGCATTAACAGGGCCGGGGAGCTGTTTTTT
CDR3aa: CASINRAGELFF